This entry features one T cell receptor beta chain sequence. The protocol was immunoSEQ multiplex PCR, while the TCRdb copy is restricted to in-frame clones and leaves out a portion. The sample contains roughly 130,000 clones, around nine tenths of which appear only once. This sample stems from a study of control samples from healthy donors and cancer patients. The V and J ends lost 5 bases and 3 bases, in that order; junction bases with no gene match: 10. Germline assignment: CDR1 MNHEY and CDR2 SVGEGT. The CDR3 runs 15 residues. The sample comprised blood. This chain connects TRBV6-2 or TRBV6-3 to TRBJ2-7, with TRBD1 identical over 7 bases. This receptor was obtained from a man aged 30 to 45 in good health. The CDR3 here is CASSAQEGGYYEQYF. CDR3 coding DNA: TGTGCCAGCAGTGCCCAGGAAGGGGGCTACTACGAGCAGTACTTC.